This entry lists 18 T cell receptor beta chains sequenced from one sample in a study of control samples from healthy donors and cancer patients. Profiling relied on immunoSEQ multiplex PCR, and the TCRdb table lists in-frame clones only, not all of them. The table lists tens of thousands of clones, more than 90% of them singletons. Sequences were obtained from PBMCs. These receptors originate from a man aged 35-49 years with colorectal cancer.

This chain links TRBV2 with TRBJ2-4, with D perhaps being TRBD1 or TRBD2 (5 bases each). The CDR3 runs 15 residues. Germline V gives CDR1 SNHLY, CDR2 FYNNEI. V gave up 2 bases and J gave up 1 base, with 9 bases separating them. This CDR3 is CASSEMGVAKNIQYF. Written as DNA, the CDR3 is TGTGCCAGCAGTGAAATGGGGGTGGCCAAAAACATTCAGTACTTC.

The chain couples TRBV3-1 (or the pseudogene TRBV3-2) to TRBJ1-5; possible D gene TRBD1, 6 bases. The V and J ends lost 4 bases and 6 bases respectively, with 10 bases between them. This CDR3 contains 13 residues. The germline CDR1 and CDR2 sequences are LGHDT and YNNKEL (reference sequence). The CDR3 DNA reads TGTGCCAGCAGCCGAACCAGGGGTCAGCCCCAGCATTTT. Its protein is CASSRTRGQPQHF.

This sequence joins TRBV6-5 and TRBJ1-5; 8 positions agree with TRBD1. V lost 4 bases and J lost 1; bases outside the gene matches: 0. The CDR3 covers 14 residues. Per the germline V gene, CDR1 is MNHEY and CDR2 is SVGAGI. The CDR3 here is CASSSGGSNQPQHF. CDR3 sequence (DNA): TGTGCCAGCAGTTCAGGGGGCAGCAATCAGCCCCAGCATTTT.

This clone has a single count. The chain recombines TRBV5-1 with TRBJ1-1, with 8 bases identical to TRBD1. The CDR3 sequence is 17 residues long. The junction had 10 bases not matched to a gene; V was cut back by 2 bases and J by 1 base. The germline V gene encodes CDR1 SGHRS and CDR2 YFSETQ. The CDR3 region has the DNA TGCGCCAGCAGCTTTTTCCAGGGGGCCTCCTCGAACACTGAAGCTTTCTTT. It yields the protein CASSFFQGASSNTEAFF.

The V call is TRBV3-1 (or the pseudogene TRBV3-2), the J call TRBJ2-3; 7 positions agree with TRBD2. Per germline, CDR1 LGHDT and CDR2 YNNKEL (reference sequence). Trimming cost V 1 base and J 0 bases; bases outside gene matches: 7. CDR3 size: 17 residues. Here the CDR3 DNA reads TGTGCCAGCAGCCAAGGGGTAGCGGGCCGTAGCACAGATACGCAGTATTTT. Protein product: CASSQGVAGRSTDTQYF.

DNA of the CDR3: TGTGCCAGCTCGCAGACGGGACCCCCCGATACGCAGTATTTT. The encoded protein is CASSQTGPPDTQYF. The rearrangement joins TRBV18 to TRBJ2-3; D tentatively fits TRBD1 or TRBD2 (5 bases each). Germline values: CDR1 KGHSH, CDR2 LQKENI. The CDR3 sequence is 14 residues long. V lost 6 bases to trimming and J lost 6 bases, with 16 bases between them.

The V gene is TRBV6-5, the J gene TRBJ1-2, with no clear D. Germline values: CDR1 MNHEY, CDR2 SVGAGI. CDR3 length: 11 residues. V lost 6 bases to trimming and J lost 7 bases, with 9 bases between them. The CDR3 here is CASRVNRGYTF. The CDR3, as DNA: TGTGCCAGCAGAGTGAACCGTGGCTACACCTTC.

A note on this clone: This sample includes further DNA sequences coding for the same CDR3. The chain uses TRBV7-2 and TRBJ1-5, with TRBD1 as a possible D gene (6 bases). The CDR3 is made up of 13 amino acids. Trimming removed 3 bases from V and 4 bases from J, with 7 bases in between. Germline CDR1 SGHTA, CDR2 FQGNSA. The CDR3 here is CASSLDSNQPQHF. CDR3 bases: TGTGCCAGCAGCTTGGACAGTAATCAGCCCCAGCATTTT.

The rearrangement links TRBV6-5 to TRBJ1-3, with D possibly matching TRBD1 (5 bases). The ends were cut back, 6 bases at V and 1 base at J, with 10 bases in the middle. Germline CDR1 and CDR2: MNHEY and SVGAGI. The CDR3 is 14 amino acids. This CDR3 reads CASRGRQSGNTIYF. The CDR3 DNA is TGTGCCAGCAGGGGCAGACAGTCTGGAAACACCATATATTTT.

This clone was recorded only once. The CDR3, as DNA: TGTGCCAGCAGCTTGGCTAGCGGGGACGAGCAGTACTTC. Encoded protein: CASSLASGDEQYF. The chain links TRBV5-6 to TRBJ2-7; 9 nucleotides agree with TRBD2. The CDR3 sequence is 13 residues long. Germline CDR1 SGHDT, CDR2 YYEEEE. V lost 0 bases, J lost 5 bases, and 0 bases stayed unmatched.

The chain has TRBV3-1 (or the pseudogene TRBV3-2) and TRBJ2-1; 8 bases align to TRBD2. After removal of 0 bases from V and 12 bases from J, the junction contained 10 bases not matched to a gene. CDR1 and CDR2 from the germline V gene are LGHDT and YNNKEL (reference sequence). The CDR3 consists of 15 residues. Here the CDR3 reads CASSQDGRLAGGQFF. The CDR3 bases are TGTGCCAGCAGCCAAGATGGGCGACTGGCGGGGGGGCAGTTCTTC.

This clone has just one count. The chain is built from TRBV3-1 (or the pseudogene TRBV3-2) and TRBJ2-7, with TRBD1 identical over 7 bases. Germline loops: CDR1 LGHDT, CDR2 YNNKEL (reference sequence). With V trimmed by 2 bases and J by 6 bases, 7 bases remained unmatched. This CDR3 is built from 14 residues. The CDR3 protein is CASSQSQQGTEQYF. The CDR3, as DNA: TGTGCCAGCAGCCAAAGTCAACAGGGGACCGAGCAGTACTTC.

This chain links TRBV6-5 with TRBJ1-2; the match to TRBD1 covers 11 bases. This CDR3 has 13 residues. In germline, CDR1 is MNHEY, CDR2 SVGAGI. With 7 bases clipped from V and 8 bases from J, the junction kept 6 bases outside the gene matches. CDR3 in amino acids: CASTERDRGGYTF. DNA for the CDR3: TGTGCCAGCACCGAGAGGGACAGGGGGGGCTACACCTTC.

The genes are TRBV5-4 and TRBJ2-5; 11 bases map to TRBD2. CDR1 and CDR2 from the germline V gene are SGHNT and YYREEE (reference sequence). This CDR3 contains 18 residues. V was pared by 0 bases and J by 7 bases, with 14 bases of the junction left unmatched. The CDR3: CASSLGSLAGGPLGTQYF. CDR3 DNA sequence: TGTGCCAGCAGCTTGGGCAGCCTAGCGGGGGGCCCCTTGGGGACCCAGTACTTC.

The chain carries TRBV5-1 and TRBJ1-1; perhaps TRBD1 as D (5 bases). CDR3 length: 15 residues. Germline V lookup: CDR1 SGHRS, CDR2 YFSETQ. The V end was cut by 2 bases, the J end by 1 base, with 12 bases between. The CDR3 sequence: CASSFLRGENTEAFF. CDR3 in DNA: TGCGCCAGCAGCTTCCTTCGGGGGGAGAACACTGAAGCTTTCTTT.

The genes are TRBV2 and TRBJ1-3; D not certain. CDR3 length equals 16 residues. Trimming removed 8 bases at V and 1 base at J, with 18 bases between. CDR1 and CDR2 from the germline V gene are SNHLY and FYNNEI. The CDR3 sequence: CASGRGGKGSGNTIYF. For the CDR3, the DNA is TGTGCCAGCGGCCGAGGAGGAAAGGGATCTGGAAACACCATATATTTT.

The rearrangement links TRBV5-5 to TRBJ1-5; 7 nucleotides agree with TRBD1. V gave up 4 bases and J gave up 3 bases; unmatched junction bases: 7. Germline V CDR1 and CDR2: SGHKS, YYEKEE (reference sequence). This CDR3 region has 15 residues. The CDR3 protein is CASSARDSFNQPQHF. The DNA for the CDR3 is TGTGCCAGCAGCGCCCGGGACAGCTTCAATCAGCCCCAGCATTTT.

This rearrangement joins TRBV6-1 to TRBJ1-5; D gene unclear. CDR1 is MNHNS, CDR2 SASEGT, per germline. Trimming removed 1 base from V and 3 bases from J, with 10 bases in between. This CDR3 has 15 residues. The chain's CDR3 is CASSEVMVINQPQHF. In DNA, the CDR3 is TGTGCCAGCAGTGAAGTAATGGTGATCAATCAGCCCCAGCATTTT.